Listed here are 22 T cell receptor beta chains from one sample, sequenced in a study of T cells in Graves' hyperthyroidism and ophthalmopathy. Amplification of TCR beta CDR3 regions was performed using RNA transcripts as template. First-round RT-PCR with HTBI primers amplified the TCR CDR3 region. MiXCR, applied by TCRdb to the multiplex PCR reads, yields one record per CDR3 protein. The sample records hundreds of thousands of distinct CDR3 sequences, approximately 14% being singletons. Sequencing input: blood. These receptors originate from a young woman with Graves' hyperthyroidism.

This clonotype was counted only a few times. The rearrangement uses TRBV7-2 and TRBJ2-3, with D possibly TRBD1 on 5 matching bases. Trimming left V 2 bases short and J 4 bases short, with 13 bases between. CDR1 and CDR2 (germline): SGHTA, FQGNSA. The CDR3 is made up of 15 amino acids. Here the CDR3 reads CASSLRAQGSDTQYF. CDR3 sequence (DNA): TGTGCCAGCAGCTTACGGGCGCAGGGATCAGATACGCAGTATTTT.

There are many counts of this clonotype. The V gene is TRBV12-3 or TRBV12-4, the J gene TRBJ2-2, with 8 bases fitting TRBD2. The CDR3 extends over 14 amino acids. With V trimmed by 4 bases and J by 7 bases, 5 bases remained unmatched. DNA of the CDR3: TGTGCCAGCAGTTCGGAGCGGGAGTTCGGGGAGCTGTTTTTT. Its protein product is CASSSEREFGELFF.

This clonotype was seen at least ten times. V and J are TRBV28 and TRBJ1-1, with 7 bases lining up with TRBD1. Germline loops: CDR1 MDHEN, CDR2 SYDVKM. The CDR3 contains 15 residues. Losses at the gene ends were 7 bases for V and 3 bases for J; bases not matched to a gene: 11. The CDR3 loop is CASTPRIGGYTEAFF. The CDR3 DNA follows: TGTGCCAGCACCCCCCGGATAGGGGGCTACACTGAAGCTTTCTTT.

The CDR3 bases are TGCAGTGCTACGTCCGGGACTAGGAGTACAGATACGCAGTATTTT. Protein sequence: CSATSGTRSTDTQYF. The chain uses TRBV20-1 and TRBJ2-3; 8 nucleotides match TRBD2. The CDR3 runs to 15 residues. The V and J ends lost 4 bases and 3 bases, in that order; junction bases with no gene match: 9. Germline lookup yields CDR1 DFQATT and CDR2 SNEGSKA (reference sequence).

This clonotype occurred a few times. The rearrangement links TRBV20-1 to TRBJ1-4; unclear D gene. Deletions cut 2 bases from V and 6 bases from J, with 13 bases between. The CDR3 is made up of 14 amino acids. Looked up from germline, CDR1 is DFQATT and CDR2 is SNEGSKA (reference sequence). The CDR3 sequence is CSARSGEGDEKLFF. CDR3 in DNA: TGCAGTGCTAGAAGCGGGGAGGGTGATGAAAAACTGTTTTTT.

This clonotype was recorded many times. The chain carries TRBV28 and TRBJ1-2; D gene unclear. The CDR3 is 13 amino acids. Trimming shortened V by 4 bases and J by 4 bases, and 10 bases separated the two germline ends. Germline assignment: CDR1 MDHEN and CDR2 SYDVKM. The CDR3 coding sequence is TGTGCCAGCAGTTATGGCAGGTCCTATGGCTACACCTTC. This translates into CASSYGRSYGYTF.

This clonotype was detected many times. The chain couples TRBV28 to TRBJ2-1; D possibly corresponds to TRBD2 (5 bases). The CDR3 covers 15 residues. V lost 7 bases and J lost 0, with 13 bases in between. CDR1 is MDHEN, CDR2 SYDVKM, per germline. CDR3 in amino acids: CASTRTQSSYNEQFF. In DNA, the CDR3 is TGTGCCAGCACCAGGACTCAGAGCTCCTACAATGAGCAGTTCTTC. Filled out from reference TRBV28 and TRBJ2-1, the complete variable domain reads DVKVTQSSRYLVKRTGEKVFLECVQDMDHENMFWYRQDPGLGLRLIYFSYDVKMKEKGDIPEGYSVSREKKERFSLILESASTNQTSMYLCASTRTQSSYNEQFFGPGTRLTVL.

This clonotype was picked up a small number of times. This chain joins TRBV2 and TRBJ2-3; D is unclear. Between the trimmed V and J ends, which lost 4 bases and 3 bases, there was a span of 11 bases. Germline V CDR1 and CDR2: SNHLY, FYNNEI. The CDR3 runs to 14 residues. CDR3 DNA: TGTGCCAGCAGTGGAGGCGGAGATACAGATACGCAGTATTTT. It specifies CASSGGGDTDTQYF.

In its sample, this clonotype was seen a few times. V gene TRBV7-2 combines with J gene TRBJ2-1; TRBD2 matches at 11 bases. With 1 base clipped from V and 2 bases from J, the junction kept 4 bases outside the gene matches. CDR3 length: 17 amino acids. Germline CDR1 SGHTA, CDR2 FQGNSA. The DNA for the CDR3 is TGTGCCAGCAGCTTAGAAGAGACTAGCGGGACCTACAATGAGCAGTTCTTC. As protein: CASSLEETSGTYNEQFF.

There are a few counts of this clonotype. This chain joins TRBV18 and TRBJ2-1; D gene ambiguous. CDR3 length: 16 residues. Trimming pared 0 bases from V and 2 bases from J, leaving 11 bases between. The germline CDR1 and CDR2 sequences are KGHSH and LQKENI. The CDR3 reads CASSPPKVVAYNEQFF. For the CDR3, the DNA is TGTGCCAGCTCACCACCTAAGGTGGTGGCCTACAATGAGCAGTTCTTC.

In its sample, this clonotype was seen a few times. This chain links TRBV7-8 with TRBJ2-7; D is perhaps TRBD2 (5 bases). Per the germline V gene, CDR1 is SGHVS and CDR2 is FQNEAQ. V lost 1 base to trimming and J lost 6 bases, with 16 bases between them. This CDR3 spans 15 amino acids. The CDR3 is CASSLGGLGIGEQYF. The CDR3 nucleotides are TGTGCCAGCAGCTTAGGCGGGCTAGGTATAGGCGAGCAGTACTTC.

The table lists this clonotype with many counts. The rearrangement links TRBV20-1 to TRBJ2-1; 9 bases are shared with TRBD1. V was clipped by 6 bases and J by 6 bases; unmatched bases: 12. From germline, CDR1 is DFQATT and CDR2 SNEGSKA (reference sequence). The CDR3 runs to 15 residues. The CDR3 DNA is TGCAGTGCCCATTTGGCGGGACAGGGTTTCAATGAGCAGTTCTTC. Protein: CSAHLAGQGFNEQFF.

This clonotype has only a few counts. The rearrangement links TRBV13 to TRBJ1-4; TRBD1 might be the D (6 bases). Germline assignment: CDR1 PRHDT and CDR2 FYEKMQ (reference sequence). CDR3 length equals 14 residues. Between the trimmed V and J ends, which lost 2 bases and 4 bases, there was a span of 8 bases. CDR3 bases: TGTGCCAGCAGCTTAAAACAGGGTAATGAAAAACTGTTTTTT. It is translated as CASSLKQGNEKLFF. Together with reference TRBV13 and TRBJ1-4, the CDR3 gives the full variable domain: AAGVIQSPRHLIKEKRETATLKCYPIPRHDTVYWYQQGPGQDPQFLISFYEKMQSDKGSIPDRFSAQQFSDYHSELNMSSLELGDSALYFCASSLKQGNEKLFFGSGTQLSVL.

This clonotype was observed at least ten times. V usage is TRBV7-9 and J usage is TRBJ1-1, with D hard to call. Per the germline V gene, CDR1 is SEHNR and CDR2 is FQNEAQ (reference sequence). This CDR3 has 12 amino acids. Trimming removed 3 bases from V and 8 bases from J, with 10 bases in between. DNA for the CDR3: TGTGCCAGCAGCTTGAAGAAGGACGAAGCTTTCTTT. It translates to CASSLKKDEAFF.

CDR3 amino acids: CASSLRRGEGMREQYF. Written as DNA, the CDR3 is TGTGCCAGCAGTTTAAGACGGGGCGAGGGCATGCGGGAGCAGTACTTC. The gene calls are TRBV27 and TRBJ2-7; D tentatively reads TRBD1 or TRBD2 (5 bases each). The CDR3 covers 16 residues. V lost 2 bases to trimming and J lost 7 bases, with 21 bases between them. Germline assignment: CDR1 MNHEY and CDR2 SMNVEV (reference sequence).

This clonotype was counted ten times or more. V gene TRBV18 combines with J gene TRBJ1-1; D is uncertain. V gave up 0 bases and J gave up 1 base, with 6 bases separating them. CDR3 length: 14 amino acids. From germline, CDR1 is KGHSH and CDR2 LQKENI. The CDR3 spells CASSPPVANTEAFF. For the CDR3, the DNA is TGTGCCAGCTCACCACCGGTAGCGAACACTGAAGCTTTCTTT.

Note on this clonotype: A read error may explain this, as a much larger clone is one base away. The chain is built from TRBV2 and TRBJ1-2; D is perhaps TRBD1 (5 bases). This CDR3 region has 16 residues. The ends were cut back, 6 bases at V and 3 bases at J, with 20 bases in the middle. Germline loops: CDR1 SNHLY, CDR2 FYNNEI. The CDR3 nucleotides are TGTGCCAGCAGGACAAGACAGTCCACCCCTGACTATGGCTACACCTTC. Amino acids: CASRTRQSTPDYGYTF.

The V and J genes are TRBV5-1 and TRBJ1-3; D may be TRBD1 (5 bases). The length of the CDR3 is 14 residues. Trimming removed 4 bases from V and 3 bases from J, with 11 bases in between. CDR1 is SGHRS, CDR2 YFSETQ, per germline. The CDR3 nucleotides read TGCGCCAGCAGCCGGGGGACGGGTGGAAACACCATATATTTT. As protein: CASSRGTGGNTIYF. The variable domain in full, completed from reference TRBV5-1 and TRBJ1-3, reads KAGVTQTPRYLIKTRGQQVTLSCSPISGHRSVSWYQQTPGQGLQFLFEYFSETQRNKGNFPGRFSGRQFSNSRSEMNVSTLELGDSALYLCASSRGTGGNTIYFGEGSWLTVV.

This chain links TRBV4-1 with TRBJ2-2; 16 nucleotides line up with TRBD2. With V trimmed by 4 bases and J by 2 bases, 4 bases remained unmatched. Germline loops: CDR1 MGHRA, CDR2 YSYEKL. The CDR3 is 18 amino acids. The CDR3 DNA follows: TGCGCCAGCAGCCCCGGGACTAGCGGGAGGGCTAACACCGGGGAGCTGTTTTTT. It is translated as CASSPGTSGRANTGELFF.

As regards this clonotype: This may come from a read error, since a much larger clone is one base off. CDR3 DNA: TGTGCCAGCAGATATGACAGTGAGCAGTTCTTC. Translating it yields CASRYDSEQFF. The chain couples TRBV6-2 or TRBV6-3 to TRBJ2-1; D may be TRBD1 (5 bases). Germline CDR1 and CDR2: MNHEY and SVGEGT. CDR3 size: 11 residues. The V and J ends lost 6 bases and 9 bases respectively, with 9 bases between them.

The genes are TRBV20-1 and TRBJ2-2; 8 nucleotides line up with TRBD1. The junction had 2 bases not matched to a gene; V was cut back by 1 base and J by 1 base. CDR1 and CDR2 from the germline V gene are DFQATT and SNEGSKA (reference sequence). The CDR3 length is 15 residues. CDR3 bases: TGCAGTGCTAGAGGGGACAGGCTGAACACCGGGGAGCTGTTTTTT. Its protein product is CSARGDRLNTGELFF.

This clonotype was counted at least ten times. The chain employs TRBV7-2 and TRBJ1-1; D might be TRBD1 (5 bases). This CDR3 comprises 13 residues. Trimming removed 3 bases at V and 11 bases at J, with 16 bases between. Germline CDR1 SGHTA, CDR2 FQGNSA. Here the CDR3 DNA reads TGTGCCAGCAGCTTGATGAGGGGTATAGGCGCTTTCTTT. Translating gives CASSLMRGIGAFF.